Here is one T cell receptor (beta chain) with its context. These data originate in a study of blood T cell repertoires in COVID-19. Study-level background: Material from acute and convalescent COVID-19 was sourced from the United States, Italy and Spain.

The protocol was immunoSEQ multiplex PCR, while the TCRdb copy is restricted to in-frame clones and leaves out a portion. The sample comprises 250,000 to 300,000 clones, 80% to 95% of which are singletons, and 1% to 1.3% rests with the top ten. The V end was cut by 4 bases, the J end by 8 bases, with 13 bases between. The CDR3 covers 13 residues. Per the germline V gene, CDR1 is KGHDR and CDR2 is SFDVKD. Participants reported their clinical history, and cohort assignment relied on those reports. The sequencing input was PBMCs or T cells enriched from blood (not recorded which). The source is a woman aged 30 to 39 who had recovered from COVID-19. This sequence joins TRBV24-1 and TRBJ1-1; D is ambiguous. The CDR3 spells CATSEPGGEEAFF. The CDR3 coding sequence is TGTGCCACCAGTGAGCCGGGAGGAGAGGAAGCTTTCTTT.